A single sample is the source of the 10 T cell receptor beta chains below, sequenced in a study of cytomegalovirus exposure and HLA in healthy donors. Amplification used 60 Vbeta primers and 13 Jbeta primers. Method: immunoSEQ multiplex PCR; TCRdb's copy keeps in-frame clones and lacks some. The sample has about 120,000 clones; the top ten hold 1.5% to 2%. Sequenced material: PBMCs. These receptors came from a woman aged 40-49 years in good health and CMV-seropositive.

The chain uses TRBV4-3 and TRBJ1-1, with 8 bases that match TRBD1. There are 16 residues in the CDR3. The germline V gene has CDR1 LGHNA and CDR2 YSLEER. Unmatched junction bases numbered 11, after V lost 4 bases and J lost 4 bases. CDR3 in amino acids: CASSLQGASPTTEAFF. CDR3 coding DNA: TGCGCCAGCAGCCTCCAGGGGGCGTCCCCGACCACTGAAGCTTTCTTT.

CDR3 in amino acids: CASSAQGEYVSEQYF. The CDR3 nucleotides are TGTGCCAGCAGTGCACAGGGGGAATACGTAAGCGAGCAGTACTTC. The V gene is TRBV6-1, the J gene TRBJ2-7; TRBD1 matches 8 bases. Per the germline V gene, CDR1 is MNHNS and CDR2 is SASEGT. V trimming: 4 bases; J trimming: 6 bases; junction bases outside the gene matches: 11. The CDR3 runs to 15 residues.

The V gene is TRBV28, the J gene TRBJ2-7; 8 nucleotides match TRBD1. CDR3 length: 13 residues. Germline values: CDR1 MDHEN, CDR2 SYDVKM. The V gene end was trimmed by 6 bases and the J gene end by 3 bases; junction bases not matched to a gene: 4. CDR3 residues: CASSLDRVYEQYF. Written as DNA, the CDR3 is TGTGCCAGCAGCTTGGACAGGGTCTACGAGCAGTACTTC.

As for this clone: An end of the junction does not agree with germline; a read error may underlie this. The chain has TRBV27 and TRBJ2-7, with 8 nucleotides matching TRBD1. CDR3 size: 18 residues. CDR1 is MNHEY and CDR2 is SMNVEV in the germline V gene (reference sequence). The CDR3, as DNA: TGTGCCAACAGTTTCCACCCCCGATCCAGGACAGGGTCCTGCGAGCAGTGCTTC. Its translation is CANSFHPRSRTGSCEQCF.

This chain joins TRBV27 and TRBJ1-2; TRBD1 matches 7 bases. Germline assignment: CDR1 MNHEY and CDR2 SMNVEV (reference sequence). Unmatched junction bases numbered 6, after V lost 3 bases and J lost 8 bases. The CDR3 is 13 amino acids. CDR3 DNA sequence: TGTGCCAGCAGTTTTAGGGGGCAAAGAGGCTACACCTTC. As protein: CASSFRGQRGYTF.

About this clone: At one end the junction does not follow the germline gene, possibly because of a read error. This CDR3 is CAGSEFDFSVQETQYF. CDR3 bases: TGTGCCGGCAGTGAATTCGACTTCAGCGTACAAGAGACCCAGTACTTC. The V gene is TRBV25-1, the J gene TRBJ2-5; no definite D call. This CDR3 contains 16 residues. Germline assignment: CDR1 MGHDK and CDR2 SYGVNS.

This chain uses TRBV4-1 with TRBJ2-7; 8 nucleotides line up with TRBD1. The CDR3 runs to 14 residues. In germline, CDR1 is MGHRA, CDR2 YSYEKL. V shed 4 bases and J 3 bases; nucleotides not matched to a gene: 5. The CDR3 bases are TGCGCCAGCAGCCTGGACAGGGTTAGCTACGAGCAGTACTTC. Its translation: CASSLDRVSYEQYF.

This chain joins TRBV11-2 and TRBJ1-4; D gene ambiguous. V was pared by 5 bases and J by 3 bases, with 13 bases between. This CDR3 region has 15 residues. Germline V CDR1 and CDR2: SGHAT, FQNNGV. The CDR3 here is CASSQGRGSNEKLFF. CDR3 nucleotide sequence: TGTGCCAGCAGCCAAGGGCGGGGTTCTAATGAAAAACTGTTTTTT.

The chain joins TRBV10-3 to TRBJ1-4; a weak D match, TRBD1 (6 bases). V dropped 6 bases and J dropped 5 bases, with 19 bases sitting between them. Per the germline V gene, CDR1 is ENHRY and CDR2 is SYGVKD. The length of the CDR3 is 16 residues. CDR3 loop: CAISETRTALNEKLFF. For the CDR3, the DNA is TGTGCCATCAGCGAAACGAGGACAGCCTTAAATGAAAAACTGTTTTTT.

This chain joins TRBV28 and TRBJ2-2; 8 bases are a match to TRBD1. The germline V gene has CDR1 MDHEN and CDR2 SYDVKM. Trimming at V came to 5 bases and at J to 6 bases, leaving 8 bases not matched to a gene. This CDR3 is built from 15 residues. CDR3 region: CASSTLPDRAGELFF. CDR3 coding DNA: TGTGCCAGCAGTACACTGCCGGACAGGGCCGGGGAGCTGTTTTTT.